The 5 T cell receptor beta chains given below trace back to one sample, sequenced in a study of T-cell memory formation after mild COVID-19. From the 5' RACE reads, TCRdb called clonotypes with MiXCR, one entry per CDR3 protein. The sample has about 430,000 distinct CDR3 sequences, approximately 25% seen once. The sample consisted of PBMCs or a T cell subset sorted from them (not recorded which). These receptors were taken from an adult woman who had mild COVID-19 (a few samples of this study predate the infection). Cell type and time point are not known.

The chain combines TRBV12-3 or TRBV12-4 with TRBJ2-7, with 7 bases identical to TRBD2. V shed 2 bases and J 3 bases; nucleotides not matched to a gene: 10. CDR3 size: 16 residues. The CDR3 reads CASSLPPERGLYEQYF. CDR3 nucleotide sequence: TGTGCCAGCAGTTTACCGCCAGAGCGGGGACTCTACGAGCAGTACTTC.

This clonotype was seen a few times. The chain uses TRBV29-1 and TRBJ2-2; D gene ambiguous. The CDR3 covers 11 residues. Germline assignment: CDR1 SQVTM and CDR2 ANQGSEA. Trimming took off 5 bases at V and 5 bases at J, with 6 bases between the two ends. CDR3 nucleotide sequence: TGCAGCGTTCAAGGGACCGGGGAGCTGTTTTTT. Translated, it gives CSVQGTGELFF.

CDR3: CASSVTGRLDTIYF. CDR3 nucleotide sequence: TGTGCCAGCAGCGTTACAGGGCGGTTGGACACCATATATTTT. The chain combines TRBV9 with TRBJ1-3; weak D call: TRBD1 (6 bases). The CDR3 has 14 residues. Germline V gene lookup returns CDR1 SGDLS and CDR2 YYNGEE. The V gene lost 2 bases and the J gene lost 8 bases, with 14 bases spanning the gap.

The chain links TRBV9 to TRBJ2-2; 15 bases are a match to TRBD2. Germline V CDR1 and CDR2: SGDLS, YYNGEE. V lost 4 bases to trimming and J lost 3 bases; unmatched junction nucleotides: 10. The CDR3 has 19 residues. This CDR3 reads CASSRTIGLAGGYTGELFF. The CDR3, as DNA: TGTGCCAGCAGCCGGACTATTGGACTAGCGGGGGGGTACACCGGGGAGCTGTTTTTT.

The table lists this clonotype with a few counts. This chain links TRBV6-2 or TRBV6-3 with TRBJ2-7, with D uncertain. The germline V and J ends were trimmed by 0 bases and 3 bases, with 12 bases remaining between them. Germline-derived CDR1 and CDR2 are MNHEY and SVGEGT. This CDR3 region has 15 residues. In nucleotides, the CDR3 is TGTGCCAGCAGTTACTCGATTACTATGCTCTACGAGCAGTACTTC. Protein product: CASSYSITMLYEQYF.